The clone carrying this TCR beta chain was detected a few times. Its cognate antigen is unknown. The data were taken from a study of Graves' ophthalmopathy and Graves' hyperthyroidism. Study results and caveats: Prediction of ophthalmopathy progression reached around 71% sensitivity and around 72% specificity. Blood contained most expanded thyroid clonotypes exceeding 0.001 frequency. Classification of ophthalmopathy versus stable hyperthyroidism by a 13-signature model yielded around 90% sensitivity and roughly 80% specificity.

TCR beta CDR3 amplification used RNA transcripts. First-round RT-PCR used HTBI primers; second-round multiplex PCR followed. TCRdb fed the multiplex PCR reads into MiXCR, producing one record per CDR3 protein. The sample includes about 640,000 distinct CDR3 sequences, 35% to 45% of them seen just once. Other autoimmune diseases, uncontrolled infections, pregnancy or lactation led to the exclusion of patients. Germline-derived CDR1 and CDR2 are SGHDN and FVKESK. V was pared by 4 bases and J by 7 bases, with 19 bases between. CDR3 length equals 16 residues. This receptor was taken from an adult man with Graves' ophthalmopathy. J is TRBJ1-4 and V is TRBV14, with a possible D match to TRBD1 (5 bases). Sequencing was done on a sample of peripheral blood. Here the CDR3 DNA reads TGTGCCAGCAGCCGGAACACCGGGACCGCGAGTGAAAAACTGTTTTTT. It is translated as CASSRNTGTASEKLFF. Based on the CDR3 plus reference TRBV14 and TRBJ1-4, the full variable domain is EAGVTQFPSHSVIEKGQTVTLRCDPISGHDNLYWYRRVMGKEIKFLLHFVKESKQDESGMPNNRFLAERTGGTYSTLKVQPAELEDSGVYFCASSRNTGTASEKLFFGSGTQLSVL.